The T cell receptor (beta chain) described here comes from a study of T cells after yellow fever vaccination. Production of TCR cDNA was by 5'RACE template switching, which also added a universal primer site and UMIs. TCRdb analysed the 5' RACE reads with MiXCR anew, one entry per CDR3 protein. The sample lists about 330,000 distinct CDR3 sequences, around 6.8% occurring once. Regarding this clonotype: At one of its ends the junction is not consistent with the germline gene, which may arise from a read error.

There are 14 residues in the CDR3. Germline CDR1 and CDR2: DFQATT and SNEGSKA (reference sequence). The clonotype was recovered from a man aged 18 to 35 who received the YFV17D yellow fever vaccine. The rearrangement links TRBV20-1 to TRBJ2-5, with 8 bases that match TRBD2. This material consisted of PBMCs, taken 45 days after the first yellow fever vaccination. CDR3 coding DNA: TGCAGTGCGTCTCAGGGGACTAGTCAAGGGACCCAGTACTTC. This codes for CSASQGTSQGTQYF.